This T cell receptor (beta chain) originates from a study of blood T cell repertoires in COVID-19. About the research overall: From T cells, B-cell-depleted T cells, or PBMCs came the material, which was cDNA or gDNA.

The germline V gene has CDR1 MNHEY and CDR2 SMNVEV (reference sequence). V trimming: 3 bases; J trimming: 5 bases; junction bases outside the gene matches: 8. The CDR3 consists of 15 residues. Original analysis: Nucleated cell counts were estimated from reference gene primer amplification. Profiling relied on immunoSEQ multiplex PCR, and the TCRdb table lists in-frame clones only, not all of them. V, J and clone size are taken as reported in that table, and D and trimming were inferred from the DNA itself. There are some 270,000 clones in the sample; approximately 90% occur only once, and about 0.8% lies in the top ten.

The origin of this receptor is a man aged 30 to 39 with acute or convalescent COVID-19. Sequencing used peripheral blood. The chain couples TRBV27 to TRBJ2-5, with 8 bases aligning to TRBD2. CDR3 region: CASSLRTGGLETQYF. As DNA, the CDR3 is TGTGCCAGCAGTTTGCGTACGGGGGGGCTGGAGACCCAGTACTTC.